This T cell receptor beta chain was recorded in a study of blood T cell repertoires in COVID-19. Study details: Sites in the United States, Italy and Spain provided acute and convalescent COVID-19 samples. T cells, B-cell-depleted T cells, or PBMCs supplied cDNA or gDNA.

Original methodology: Reference gene primer amplification gave nucleated cell count estimates. Sequencing was performed with immunoSEQ multiplex PCR; in TCRdb, only in-frame clones are kept and a portion is missing. Clone size and V and J calls were adopted from that table, with D and trimming inferred from the DNA. The sample has about 240,000 clones, approximately 86% seen once. V trimming: 2 bases; J trimming: 7 bases; junction bases outside the gene matches: 5. Germline assignment: CDR1 SGHTA and CDR2 FQGNSA. This CDR3 has 15 amino acids. The rearrangement joins TRBV7-2 to TRBJ2-1; 10 nucleotides agree with TRBD2. This receptor was obtained from a man aged 55-75 years who had recovered from COVID-19. The sequenced material came from peripheral blood. This CDR3 is CASSLQAGGRNEQFF. CDR3 in DNA: TGTGCCAGCAGCTTACAAGCGGGGGGGCGTAATGAGCAGTTCTTC.